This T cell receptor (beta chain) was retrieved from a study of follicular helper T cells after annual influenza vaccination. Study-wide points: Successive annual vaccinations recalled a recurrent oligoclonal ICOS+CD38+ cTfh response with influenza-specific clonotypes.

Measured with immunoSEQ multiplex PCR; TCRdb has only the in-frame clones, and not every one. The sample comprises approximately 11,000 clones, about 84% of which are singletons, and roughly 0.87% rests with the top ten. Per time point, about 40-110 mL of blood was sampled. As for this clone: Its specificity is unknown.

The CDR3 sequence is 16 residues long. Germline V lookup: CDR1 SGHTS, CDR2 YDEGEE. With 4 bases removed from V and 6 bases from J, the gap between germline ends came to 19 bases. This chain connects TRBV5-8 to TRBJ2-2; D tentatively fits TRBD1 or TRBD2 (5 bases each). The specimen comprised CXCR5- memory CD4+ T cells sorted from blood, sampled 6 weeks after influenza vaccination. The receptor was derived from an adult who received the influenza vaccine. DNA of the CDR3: TGTGCCAGCAGCGCCCAAGTGGGGACCTTTCCCGGGGAGCTGTTTTTT. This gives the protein CASSAQVGTFPGELFF.